This is a list of T cell receptor beta chains from one sample in a study of T cell clusters in autoimmune cytopenias. TCRdb reprocessed the multiplex PCR reads and stores each CDR3 protein as one record, lacking DNA. Its listing shows more than 9,500 distinct CDR3 sequences. These data were likewise used in another study, on T cell repertoires in aging, cancer and after chemotherapy.

What was sequenced was peripheral blood. All receptors derive from a human donor in good health. Both conserved end residues are part of each CDR3. Part of the rows lack a size; the others show once, few, many or a class for expanded clones.

clone size	V gene	J gene	CDR3 length	CDR3 protein
-	TRBV5-1	TRBJ2-1	14	CASSLLGSYNEQFF
-	TRBV18	TRBJ2-2	16	CASSPRGTVGTGELFF
-	TRBV12-3/TRBV12-4	TRBJ1-2	15	CASSVNGRVALSYTF
-	TRBV19	TRBJ1-5	15	CASSTDRLSNQPQHF
medium-sized	TRBV27	TRBJ1-6	13	CASSFNGVAPLHF
medium-sized	TRBV19	TRBJ2-1	13	CASSDRGYNEQFF
-	TRBV7-2	TRBJ1-6	16	CASSPSRTGVRSPLHF
medium-sized	TRBV7-2	TRBJ2-2	11	CASSLVGELFF
-	TRBV7-6	TRBJ2-3	18	CASSGDGLYPSSTDTQYF
medium-sized	TRBV19	TRBJ1-1	13	CASSTVGGLTAFF
-	TRBV14	TRBJ2-7	14	CASSRGLALGEQYF
medium-sized	TRBV6-5	TRBJ1-6	14	CASSYSGKDSPLHF
-	TRBV6-1	TRBJ2-5	13	CASSDRDLRTQYF
-	TRBV28	TRBJ2-3	15	CASSLFRSNSDTQYF
-	TRBV5-4	TRBJ1-5	12	CASSLGGGPQHF
-	TRBV28	TRBJ2-5	17	CASSLSGGLRYQETQYF
medium-sized	TRBV29-1	TRBJ1-1	13	CSVRDRGNTEAFF
-	TRBV4-3	TRBJ2-1	18	CASSQDLESSGGASEQFF
-	TRBV7-2	TRBJ2-2	14	CASSYRGNTGELFF
-	TRBV30	TRBJ1-5	17	CAWTPGPGQGYNQPQHF
medium-sized	TRBV6-5	TRBJ2-7	15	CASSQPTTGGVEQYF
-	TRBV7-2	TRBJ1-4	15	CASSLTGTENEKLFF
medium-sized	TRBV19	TRBJ2-3	15	CASSPTETFTDTQYF
-	TRBV4-3	TRBJ1-6	15	CASSQDTADNSPLHF
-	TRBV7-9	TRBJ2-6	16	CASSLVQVSGANVLTF